This T cell receptor beta chain was documented in a study of blood T cell repertoires in COVID-19. Whole-study context: Acute and convalescent COVID-19 specimens originated in the United States, Italy and Spain. The analysed material was cDNA or gDNA that came from T cells, B-cell-depleted T cells, or PBMCs.

Per the study methods: Amplification of reference gene primers was used by the study to estimate nucleated cell counts. TCRdb keeps only in-frame clones here, not all; method: immunoSEQ multiplex PCR. V, J and clone size derive from that table, while D and trimming were established from the DNA sequence. The sample shows about 190,000 clones, around 85% of them seen only once. This CDR3 is 15 amino acids long. Germline V gives CDR1 LGHDT, CDR2 YNNKEL (reference sequence). Trimming pared 4 bases from V and 11 bases from J, leaving 23 bases between. The TCR comes from a man under 40 with acute or convalescent COVID-19. The rearrangement links TRBV3-1 (or the pseudogene TRBV3-2) to TRBJ1-1; no clear D gene. The sample was peripheral blood. The CDR3: CASSPRRDSGTRAFF. In DNA form, the CDR3 reads TGTGCCAGCAGCCCTAGGCGAGATAGTGGAACGCGGGCTTTCTTT.